This T cell receptor beta chain was identified during a study of T-cell reconstitution after alpha-beta-depleted transplantation in children. In the case of this clonotype: At one end the junction does not follow the germline gene, possibly because of a read error.

Using unique molecular identifiers, the investigators prepared the TCRbeta library. TCRdb re-called the PCR reads with MiXCR, one entry per CDR3 protein. Among a few hundred thousand distinct CDR3 sequences listed, around 13% were seen once. This material consisted of PBMCs, mostly from graft donor cells, taken 360 days after TCRalphabeta/CD19-depleted stem cell transplant. The clonotype comes from a male patient between 10 and 17 years old who had a stem cell transplant for acute myeloid leukemia, so the T cells may come from the graft donor.

The CDR3: CCARDGAGGLVNEQFF. The CDR3 region has the DNA TGCTGTGCTAGAGATGGAGCGGGAGGGTTAGTCAATGAGCAGTTCTTC. The chain employs TRBV20-1 and TRBJ2-1, with TRBD2 matching over 10 bases. This CDR3 has 16 amino acids. Germline V gene sequence: CDR1 DFQATT, CDR2 SNEGSKA (reference sequence).